Following are 10 T cell receptor beta chains from one sample sequenced in a study of regulatory T cells in long-lasting Graves disease. Time point defined: persistent/refractory GD, antithyroid drugs over 5 years with positive TRAb. PBMC RNA was the source of the TCR library. Building the TCR beta libraries relied on iRepertoire HTBI primers, and CDR3 regions underwent Arm-PCR. TCRdb processed the multiplex PCR reads anew with MiXCR; each CDR3 protein has one entry. The top ten clones hold over 10% of a sample with about 460,000 distinct CDR3 sequences, approximately 23% of them seen once. Source: peripheral blood mononuclear cells (PBMCs), taken when the disease was refractory, from a patient treated with antithyroid drugs. These receptors came from a female donor with Graves disease.

Ten or more counts support this clonotype. This rearrangement joins TRBV28 to TRBJ1-2; maybe TRBD1 (5 bases). This CDR3 contains 15 residues. The germline V and J ends were trimmed by 6 bases and 3 bases, with 17 bases remaining between them. Looked up from germline, CDR1 is MDHEN and CDR2 is SYDVKM. The CDR3 region is CASRKRGGAYYGYTF. DNA for the CDR3: TGTGCCAGCAGGAAACGGGGCGGTGCCTACTATGGCTACACCTTC.

This clonotype was found a few times. The rearrangement joins TRBV11-2 to TRBJ2-1, with a tentative D call TRBD1 (5 bases). V dropped 4 bases and J dropped 4 bases, with 14 bases sitting between them. From germline, CDR1 is SGHAT and CDR2 FQNNGV. This CDR3 region has 15 residues. DNA of the CDR3: TGTGCCAGCAGCTCGAATAAGGGGCGATACAATGAGCAGTTCTTC. Its translation: CASSSNKGRYNEQFF.

This clonotype showed up many times. The chain employs TRBV2 and TRBJ1-5; D is uncertain. The length of the CDR3 is 13 residues. V shed 3 bases and J shed 1 base, with 4 bases lying between them. From germline, CDR1 is SNHLY and CDR2 FYNNEI. DNA for the CDR3: TGTGCCAGCAGTGATCTGAGCAATCAGCCCCAGCATTTT. Translating gives CASSDLSNQPQHF.

The chain couples TRBV15 to TRBJ2-5; D is unclear. With 0 bases removed from V and 2 bases from J, the gap between germline ends came to 7 bases. Germline lookup yields CDR1 LNHNV and CDR2 YYDKDF (reference sequence). The CDR3 spans 14 residues. The CDR3 loop is CATSRDLFQETQYF. The CDR3 bases are TGTGCCACCAGCAGAGATTTGTTTCAAGAGACCCAGTACTTC.

This clonotype appeared a few times. The gene calls are TRBV19 and TRBJ1-2; D is uncertain. The CDR3 length is 14 residues. The germline V and J ends were trimmed by 3 bases and 0 bases, with 8 bases remaining between them. Germline V gene lookup returns CDR1 LNHDA and CDR2 SQIVND (reference sequence). The CDR3 reads CASSMGSANYGYTF. CDR3 in DNA: TGTGCCAGTAGTATGGGCTCAGCTAACTATGGCTACACCTTC.

This clonotype was recorded many times. This chain joins TRBV10-3 and TRBJ1-2; D remains ambiguous. Trimming shortened V by 3 bases and J by 2 bases, and 7 bases separated the two germline ends. This CDR3 is 13 amino acids long. Germline CDR1 is ENHRY and CDR2 is SYGVKD. CDR3 sequence reads: CAISDGENYGYTF. CDR3 DNA: TGTGCCATCAGTGATGGGGAAAACTATGGCTACACCTTC.

The table lists this clonotype with a few counts. The V gene is TRBV6-1, the J gene TRBJ1-5; TRBD1 might be the D (5 bases). The V gene's germline CDR1 is MNHNS and CDR2 SASEGT. The CDR3 is 15 amino acids. Trimming pared 6 bases from V and 6 bases from J, leaving 18 bases between. The CDR3 DNA is TGTGCCAGCAGGACCGGGACTGGGAGGACTCAGCCCCAGCATTTT. Protein sequence: CASRTGTGRTQPQHF.

V is TRBV29-1 and J is TRBJ2-6; TRBD2 matches 7 bases. In germline, CDR1 is SQVTM, CDR2 ANQGSEA. The CDR3 is made up of 15 amino acids. Trimming at V came to 2 bases and at J to 0 bases, leaving 1 base not matched to a gene. CDR3 amino acids: CSVEWGGSGANVLTF. The CDR3 coding sequence is TGCAGCGTTGAATGGGGGGGCTCTGGGGCCAACGTCCTGACTTTC.

CDR3 in amino acids: CAWKGFLSTVDYGYTF. The CDR3 DNA follows: TGTGCCTGGAAGGGCTTTTTATCTACAGTGGACTATGGCTACACCTTC. The J gene is TRBJ1-2, the V gene TRBV30; D ambiguous. CDR3 length equals 16 residues. V lost 4 bases to trimming and J lost 3 bases, with 21 bases between them. CDR1 GTSNPN and CDR2 SVGIG come from the germline V gene (reference sequence).

There are a few counts of this clonotype. The V gene is TRBV29-1, the J gene TRBJ2-3; TRBD1 aligns across 11 bases. Germline CDR1 reads SQVTM; CDR2 reads ANQGSEA. The J segment lost 3 bases and the V segment lost 7 bases, leaving 6 bases of the junction unmatched. This CDR3 comprises 14 residues. DNA for the CDR3: TGCAGCGCCGGACAGGGGGCAGGGACAGATACGCAGTATTTT. Translating it yields CSAGQGAGTDTQYF.